Listed below are T cell receptor beta chains from one sample, sequenced in a study of identical twins. TCRdb redid the calling of the 5' RACE reads with MiXCR, one entry per CDR3 protein. This repertoire shows some 560,000 distinct CDR3 sequences, around 9.6% found once; its top ten account for 3%. The data also belong to a second study, concerning yellow fever vaccine responses in identical twins.

The sample comprised PBMCs. These receptors came from a woman younger than 30 in good health. The CDR3 runs from the conserved cysteine through the conserved F or W. D genes are given only for firm matches. Only part of the rows carry a size: once, few, many, or a class if the clone is expanded.

CDR3 DNA	CDR3 protein	J gene	clone size	D gene	CDR3 length	V gene
TGTGCCAGCAGTTACTCCGAGACGGGAAGCTACGAGCAGTACTTC	CASSYSETGSYEQYF	TRBJ2-7	NA	NA	15	TRBV6-5
TGTGCCAGCAACACGGACGGAGTTACTTCACCCCTCCACTTT	CASNTDGVTSPLHF	TRBJ1-6	many	NA	14	TRBV3-1
TGTGCCAGCAGTGAATGGGGGCTAAACACCGGGGAGCTGTTTTTT	CASSEWGLNTGELFF	TRBJ2-2	few	NA	15	TRBV25-1
TGTGCCACCAGCAGAGACCCCGGGACCTCCTACGAGCAGTACTTC	CATSRDPGTSYEQYF	TRBJ2-7	many	NA	15	TRBV15
TGTGCCAGCAGCGGGGGGACAGGGGTATACAATGAGCAGTTCTTC	CASSGGTGVYNEQFF	TRBJ2-1	NA	TRBD1	15	TRBV7-2
TGTGCCATCAGTGCGGGGGACAGTGTAGAGACCCAGTACTTC	CAISAGDSVETQYF	TRBJ2-5	many	NA	14	TRBV10-3
TGCGCCAGCAGCCAAGATTCTGGCGTCCGCAAGCAGTACTTC	CASSQDSGVRKQYF	TRBJ2-7	NA	NA	14	TRBV4-1
TGTGCCAGCAGTTTATTAGGCCGGAGCTCCTACAATGAGCAGTTCTTC	CASSLLGRSSYNEQFF	TRBJ2-1	NA	NA	16	TRBV28
TGTGCCAGCTCACTTGGGACAGCCCTAAACGAGCAGTACTTC	CASSLGTALNEQYF	TRBJ2-7	NA	TRBD1	14	TRBV18
TGCGCCAGCAGCTCCGTCCCGGAAGAGACCCAGTACTTC	CASSSVPEETQYF	TRBJ2-5	NA	NA	13	TRBV5-1
TGTGCCAGCAGCCCTTTTTCCCCGGGACAGGGGGCGAACACCGGGGAGCTGTTTTTT	CASSPFSPGQGANTGELFF	TRBJ2-2	many	TRBD1	19	TRBV6-1
TGCGCCAGCAGCCAAAAACTAGCCATTGATCCCAATGAGCAGTTCTTC	CASSQKLAIDPNEQFF	TRBJ2-1	few	NA	16	TRBV4-1
TGTGCCAGCAGCTATAGCGGGGCACTTCTCCAAGAGACCCAGTACTTC	CASSYSGALLQETQYF	TRBJ2-5	NA	TRBD2	16	TRBV7-9
TGTGCCAGCAAAGTGCAGACTGTCGCCGGCGAGCAGTTCTTC	CASKVQTVAGEQFF	TRBJ2-1	NA	NA	14	TRBV28
TGCGCCAGCAGCCAAGAAGGGACTCCGAATTACTACGAGCAGTACTTC	CASSQEGTPNYYEQYF	TRBJ2-7	NA	NA	16	TRBV4-3
TGTGCCAGCAGTGCCCCCAGGGGACAGGGGGCTAGCTCCTACGAGCAGTACTTC	CASSAPRGQGASSYEQYF	TRBJ2-7	NA	TRBD1	18	TRBV2
TGTGCCAGCAGCGCTACCTCCGGGGGTGGGTACGAGCAGTACTTC	CASSATSGGGYEQYF	TRBJ2-7	many	NA	15	TRBV9
TGTGCCAGCAGGCCTCCCGGGACTAGCCGCGAGCAGTACTTC	CASRPPGTSREQYF	TRBJ2-7	many	TRBD2	14	TRBV2
TGTGCCAGCAGCCCGGGACAGGGGAGCAATCAGCCCCAGCATTTT	CASSPGQGSNQPQHF	TRBJ1-5	many	TRBD1	15	TRBV12-3/TRBV12-4
TGCAGCGTTGAAATGGACAGGAAGAGCTCCTACGAGCAGTACTTC	CSVEMDRKSSYEQYF	TRBJ2-7	many	TRBD1	15	TRBV29-1
TGCGCCAGCAGCTCGAACGACAGGGCGGGCCAAGAGACCCAGTACTTC	CASSSNDRAGQETQYF	TRBJ2-5	few	TRBD1	16	TRBV5-1
TGTGCCATCAGGGGGACTAGGAATAGCACAGATACGCAGTATTTT	CAIRGTRNSTDTQYF	TRBJ2-3	NA	TRBD2	15	TRBV10-3
TGTGCCAGCACCACTACTAGCGGGGGGAATGAGCAGTTCTTC	CASTTTSGGNEQFF	TRBJ2-1	few	TRBD2	14	TRBV6-1
TGTGCCAGCAGCGACCCATACACAGATACGCAGTATTTT	CASSDPYTDTQYF	TRBJ2-3	many	NA	13	TRBV6-1
TGTGCCAGCAGCTCCTCGGGACTAGCGCGCTCCCACGAGCAGTACTTC	CASSSSGLARSHEQYF	TRBJ2-7	NA	TRBD2	16	TRBV5-6
TGTGCCAGCAGCCTACAGGGGTGGGGATACGAGCAGTACTTC	CASSLQGWGYEQYF	TRBJ2-7	many	TRBD1	14	TRBV6-1
TGTGCCCGCAGCCCCTCGGGTCCCATAGGTATTTTGGTCAATGAGCAGTTCTTC	CARSPSGPIGILVNEQFF	TRBJ2-1	once	NA	18	TRBV12-3/TRBV12-4
TGCGCCAGCACCCTAGACAGGGCGGACACCGGGGAGCTGTTTTTT	CASTLDRADTGELFF	TRBJ2-2	few	TRBD1	15	TRBV5-1
TGTGCCAGCAGCTTGGGTGCGCGGGCGGGAGGTGTTCCAGATACGCAGTATTTT	CASSLGARAGGVPDTQYF	TRBJ2-3	many	TRBD2	18	TRBV5-6
TGCGCCAGCAGCCAGGTAGCGGGAGGGCTGTACAATGAGCAGTTCTTC	CASSQVAGGLYNEQFF	TRBJ2-1	many	TRBD2	16	TRBV4-3
TGCAGCGCCCTTCGCCCCTCCGGGGGGGAGACCCAGTACTTC	CSALRPSGGETQYF	TRBJ2-5	few	TRBD2	14	TRBV29-1
TGCGCCAGCAGCCCGGGGGCTAGCGGATTTCTCTACGAGCAGTACTTC	CASSPGASGFLYEQYF	TRBJ2-7	many	NA	16	TRBV5-1
TGTGCCATCAGTGAGTCGAACAGGGGGAATGAGCAGTTCTTC	CAISESNRGNEQFF	TRBJ2-1	NA	TRBD1	14	TRBV10-3
TGTGCCAGCAGCTCGGGACTCAGGGCTTACAATGAGCAGTTCTTC	CASSSGLRAYNEQFF	TRBJ2-1	NA	NA	15	TRBV5-4
TGTGCCAGCCGCCGGATCTACGAGCAGTACTTC	CASRRIYEQYF	TRBJ2-7	few	NA	11	TRBV25-1
TGTGCCAGCAGCGCCAATGAGCAGTTCTTC	CASSANEQFF	TRBJ2-1	many	NA	10	TRBV11-2
TGCGCCAGCAGGGGGACAGGGGGCAAGACCGGGGAGCTGTTTTTT	CASRGTGGKTGELFF	TRBJ2-2	many	TRBD1	15	TRBV10-2
TGTGCCAGCAGTTCCTTGGGGGACCCTTTCTTC	CASSSLGDPFF	TRBJ2-1	few	NA	11	TRBV12-3/TRBV12-4
TGCAGTGCTAGAAGCGGAGGGAGGGTAAATCAGCCCCAGCATTTT	CSARSGGRVNQPQHF	TRBJ1-5	NA	NA	15	TRBV20-1
TGTGCCACCAGCAGAGATCTCCTTCCCCGGCAGAGCACAGATACGCAGTATTTT	CATSRDLLPRQSTDTQYF	TRBJ2-3	few	NA	18	TRBV15
TGCAGTGCTCGGGAGATTGGGCAGGCCGGAAAAGACTACACCTTC	CSAREIGQAGKDYTF	TRBJ1-2	few	NA	15	TRBV20-1
TGTGCCAGCAGCCAGTCTCCAGGGACTGAAGCTTTCTTT	CASSQSPGTEAFF	TRBJ1-1	NA	NA	13	TRBV9
TGCGCCAGCAGCTCCCGGGACAGTAGCACAGATACGCAGTATTTT	CASSSRDSSTDTQYF	TRBJ2-3	many	TRBD1	15	TRBV4-3
TGCGCCAGCAGTCGGACCGACGGGACCCAAGAGACCCAGTACTTC	CASSRTDGTQETQYF	TRBJ2-5	NA	NA	15	TRBV5-1
TGTGCCAGCAGTCGAACCCAAGGGGCAGGGTCTGGGGAGACCCAGTACTTC	CASSRTQGAGSGETQYF	TRBJ2-5	many	NA	17	TRBV6-1
TGTGCCAGCAGCTTAATCACGTACAATGAGCAGTTCTTC	CASSLITYNEQFF	TRBJ2-1	many	NA	13	TRBV11-2
TGTGCCAGCAGCTTAAATAAGGGTCAGCCCCAGCATTTT	CASSLNKGQPQHF	TRBJ1-5	few	NA	13	TRBV7-6
TGCAGTGCTGGAGAACCGGGACCGAGCACAGATACGCAGTATTTT	CSAGEPGPSTDTQYF	TRBJ2-3	few	NA	15	TRBV20-1
TGCGCCAGCAGCCAAGATAGAGTTAACGCAGATACGCAGTATTTT	CASSQDRVNADTQYF	TRBJ2-3	NA	NA	15	TRBV4-3
TGCGCCAGCAGCGTTGACGGGACGGACACCTCTGGGGCCAACGTCCTGACTTTC	CASSVDGTDTSGANVLTF	TRBJ2-6	NA	NA	18	TRBV4-1
TGTGCCAGCAGTTTTGCGGGGGGCCGGAACTATGGCTACACCTTC	CASSFAGGRNYGYTF	TRBJ1-2	few	NA	15	TRBV27
TGTGCCAGCAAATCCCAGGGGACTTTCGGCTACACCTTC	CASKSQGTFGYTF	TRBJ1-2	few	NA	13	TRBV6-2/TRBV6-3
TGTGCCAGCACAGAGAAAGGGACCAATTACAATGAGCAGTTCTTC	CASTEKGTNYNEQFF	TRBJ2-1	NA	NA	15	TRBV2
TGCAGTGCTAGAGACACTAGCGGGGGGATCTATCAGTATTTT	CSARDTSGGIYQYF	TRBJ2-3	many	TRBD2	14	TRBV20-1
TGTGCCACCAGCAGAGTATATTGGCTTTCACCCCTCCACTTT	CATSRVYWLSPLHF	TRBJ1-6	NA	NA	14	TRBV15
TGTGCCAGCAGCTCACTTTGGGAGGGAGAGACCCAGTACTTC	CASSSLWEGETQYF	TRBJ2-5	NA	TRBD2	14	TRBV7-2
TGTGCCAGCTCCCCGGGGGAGGGCGCCGGCTACGAGCAGTACTTC	CASSPGEGAGYEQYF	TRBJ2-7	few	TRBD2	15	TRBV18